This entry lists 10 T cell receptor beta chains sequenced from one sample in a study of T cells after yellow fever vaccination. TCRdb fed the 5' RACE reads into MiXCR, producing one record per CDR3 protein. This sample carries approximately 110,000 distinct CDR3 sequences, 7.4% of them seen once, and the ten largest clones take 2.5%. Sequencing used CD4+ T cells sorted from PBMCs, obtained about 10 days after the first yellow fever vaccination. The receptors were gathered from a young man who received the YFV17D yellow fever vaccine.

This clonotype was seen repeatedly, ten times or more. The rearrangement links TRBV7-2 to TRBJ1-2; TRBD1 is a possible D gene (5 bases). The germline V gene encodes CDR1 SGHTA and CDR2 FQGNSA. Trimming left V 3 bases short and J 10 bases short, with 12 bases between. This CDR3 has 12 amino acids. The CDR3 reads CASSFFQGFYTF. CDR3 coding DNA: TGTGCCAGCAGCTTTTTCCAGGGATTCTACACCTTC.

There are many counts of this clonotype. The chain uses TRBV5-4 and TRBJ2-1, with 10 bases fitting TRBD2. The CDR3 length is 14 residues. CDR1 and CDR2 from the germline V gene are SGHNT and YYREEE (reference sequence). With 4 bases clipped from V and 10 bases from J, the junction kept 8 bases outside the gene matches. CDR3 loop: CASSGAGGLAEQFF. CDR3 DNA: TGTGCCAGCAGCGGAGCGGGGGGGCTAGCGGAGCAGTTCTTC.

This clonotype was recorded at least ten times. The chain employs TRBV9 and TRBJ2-4; D is perhaps TRBD1 or TRBD2 (5 bases each). Trimming took off 1 base at V and 6 bases at J, with 14 bases between the two ends. The CDR3 length is 15 residues. Germline assignment: CDR1 SGDLS and CDR2 YYNGEE. DNA of the CDR3: TGTGCCAGCAGCGTAACTGGGACCCCACCAAACATTCAGTACTTC. Translation: CASSVTGTPPNIQYF.

The CDR3 loop reads CTFKIYRFQGVLFTGELFF. CDR3 nucleotides: TGTACCTTCAAAATTTACAGGTTTCAAGGGGTGCTATTCACCGGGGAGCTGTTTTTT. This chain joins TRBV12-3 or TRBV12-4 and TRBJ2-2; the D gene is possibly TRBD1 (5 bases). There are 19 residues in the CDR3.

This clonotype has ten or more counts. The J gene is TRBJ1-2, the V gene TRBV20-1; D call uncertain. The germline gives CDR1 DFQATT, CDR2 SNEGSKA (reference sequence). The CDR3 sequence is 12 residues long. V lost 0 bases to trimming and J lost 8 bases, with 10 bases between them. The CDR3, as DNA: TGCAGTGCTAGAGAGGCTGGGGAGGGCTACACCTTC. Protein product: CSAREAGEGYTF.

At least ten counts were recorded for this clonotype. The rearrangement uses TRBV7-9 and TRBJ2-1, with D perhaps TRBD2 (5 bases). Looked up from germline, CDR1 is SEHNR and CDR2 is FQNEAQ (reference sequence). The V end was cut by 8 bases, the J end by 1 base, with 18 bases between. This CDR3 spans 16 amino acids. The CDR3 DNA reads TGTGCCAGCTCCTCCGGGGTAGCTAGTTCCTACAATGAGCAGTTCTTC. Encoded protein: CASSSGVASSYNEQFF.

This clonotype was picked up many times. The rearrangement links TRBV7-8 to TRBJ2-1, with a tentative D call TRBD2 (5 bases). The CDR3 covers 16 residues. Between the trimmed V and J ends, which lost 5 bases and 0 bases, there was a span of 14 bases. CDR1 and CDR2 from the germline V gene are SGHVS and FQNEAQ. For the CDR3, the DNA is TGTGCCAGCAGCCTAACTAGGGAACACTCCTACAATGAGCAGTTCTTC. It codes for CASSLTREHSYNEQFF.

The CDR3 sequence: CSVDWDRATDTQYF. CDR3 coding DNA: TGCAGCGTTGATTGGGACAGGGCCACAGATACGCAGTATTTT. The gene calls are TRBV29-1 and TRBJ2-3, with 9 bases matching TRBD1. CDR3 length: 14 residues. V gave up 3 bases and J gave up 2 bases; unmatched junction bases: 3. Per the germline V gene, CDR1 is SQVTM and CDR2 is ANQGSEA.

On this clonotype: A single base separates this from a much larger clone, so it may be a read error. V and J are TRBV7-9 and TRBJ1-2, with unresolved D. Germline loops: CDR1 SEHNR, CDR2 FQNEAQ (reference sequence). The germline V and J ends were trimmed by 5 bases and 4 bases, with 11 bases remaining between them. CDR3 size: 13 residues. The CDR3 loop is CASSPDTFYGYTF. Here the CDR3 DNA reads TGTGCCAGCAGCCCAGACACGTTCTATGGCTACACCTTC.

In the case of this clonotype: Germline and junction disagree at one end, which may indicate a read error. The V gene is TRBV20-1, the J gene TRBJ2-5; 7 nucleotides agree with TRBD1. The CDR3 has 15 amino acids. The V gene's germline CDR1 is DFQATT and CDR2 SNEGSKA (reference sequence). The CDR3 DNA sequence: TGCTGTGCTAGTCCCGACAGGGCAAGTGGCGAGACCCAGTACTTC. Protein product: CCASPDRASGETQYF.